This T cell receptor beta chain emerged from a study of sequential checkpoint blockade in melanoma. Study summary: Randomization was 1:1 between first-line nivolumab→ipilimumab and ipilimumab→nivolumab.

Study-wide findings and caveats: Response in arm A was associated with pretreatment TIL clonality. About 30 times likelier clinical benefit followed increased tumor T-cell fraction and clonality.

Described treatment: randomized to nivolumab then ipilimumab (arm A) or the reverse (arm B). Germline assignment: CDR1 SGHNT and CDR2 YENEEA. The CDR3 totals 14 residues. V trimming: 4 bases; J trimming: 3 bases; junction bases outside the gene matches: 5. Method: immunoSEQ multiplex PCR; TCRdb's copy keeps in-frame clones and lacks some. The data show around 37,000 clones, with roughly 32% seen just once and about 1.6% held by the top ten. Notes on this clone: Antigen unknown.

This specimen was tumor tissue (inferred from file names), taken from a patient given nivolumab and ipilimumab in sequence. The chain couples TRBV11-3 to TRBJ1-1, with 7 nucleotides matching TRBD1. The receptor's source is a human donor with melanoma. CDR3 sequence (DNA): TGTGCCAGCAGCTCCGGGACAGTCTACACTGAAGCTTTCTTT. As protein: CASSSGTVYTEAFF.